This TCR beta chain was identified in a study of graft-versus-host responses after intestinal transplantation. Study details: Recipients underwent multivisceral, liver-intestinal, or isolated intestinal transplants. Every one of the recipients received anti-thymocyte globulin induction and afterwards took tacrolimus and steroids for three to four years.

TCRdb's table, derived via immunoSEQ multiplex PCR, lists solely in-frame clones and lacks some. The table shows 90,000 to 95,000 clones, with approximately 92% occurring only once. Per germline, CDR1 SEHNR and CDR2 FQNEAQ (reference sequence). The V segment lost 5 bases and the J segment 4 bases; nucleotides outside the gene matches: 5. The CDR3 covers 16 residues. Study-level points and caveats: GvH clonotypes were identified within recipient marrow, with a subset emerging first in ileum or blood.

Points on this clone: Its antigen is as yet unknown.

The chain employs TRBV7-9 and TRBJ2-3; 14 bases fit TRBD2. The material sequenced was unstimulated CD8+ T cells sorted from spleen or lymph node cells, taken before intestinal transplant. The TCR was taken from a human donor who received an intestinal transplant. CDR3 sequence: CASSQGLAGVADTQYF. The CDR3 DNA is TGTGCCAGCAGCCAGGGACTAGCGGGAGTGGCAGATACGCAGTATTTT. Using reference TRBV7-9 and TRBJ2-3 for the parts outside the CDR3, the full variable domain is DTGVSQNPRHKITKRGQNVTFRCDPISEHNRLYWYRQTLGQGPEFLTYFQNEAQLEKSRLLSDRFSAERPKGSFSTLEIQRTEQGDSAMYLCASSQGLAGVADTQYFGPGTRLTVL.